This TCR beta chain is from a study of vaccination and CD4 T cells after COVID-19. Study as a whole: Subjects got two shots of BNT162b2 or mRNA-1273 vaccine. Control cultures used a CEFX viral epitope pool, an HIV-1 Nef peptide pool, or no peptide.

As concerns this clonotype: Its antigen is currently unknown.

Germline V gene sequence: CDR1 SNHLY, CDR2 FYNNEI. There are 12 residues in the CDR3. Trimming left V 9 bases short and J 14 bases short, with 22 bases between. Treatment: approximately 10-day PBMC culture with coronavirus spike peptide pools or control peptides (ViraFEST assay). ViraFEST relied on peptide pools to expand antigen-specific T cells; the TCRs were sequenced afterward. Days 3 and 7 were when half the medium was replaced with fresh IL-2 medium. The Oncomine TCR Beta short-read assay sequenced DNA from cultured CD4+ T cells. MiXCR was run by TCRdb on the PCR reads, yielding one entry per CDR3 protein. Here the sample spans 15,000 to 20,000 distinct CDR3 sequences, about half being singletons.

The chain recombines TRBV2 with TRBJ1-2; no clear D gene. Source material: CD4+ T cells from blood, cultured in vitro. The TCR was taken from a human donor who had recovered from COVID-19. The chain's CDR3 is CASGFDGPERTF. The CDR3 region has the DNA TGTGCCAGTGGGTTTGATGGCCCTGAGAGGACCTTC.